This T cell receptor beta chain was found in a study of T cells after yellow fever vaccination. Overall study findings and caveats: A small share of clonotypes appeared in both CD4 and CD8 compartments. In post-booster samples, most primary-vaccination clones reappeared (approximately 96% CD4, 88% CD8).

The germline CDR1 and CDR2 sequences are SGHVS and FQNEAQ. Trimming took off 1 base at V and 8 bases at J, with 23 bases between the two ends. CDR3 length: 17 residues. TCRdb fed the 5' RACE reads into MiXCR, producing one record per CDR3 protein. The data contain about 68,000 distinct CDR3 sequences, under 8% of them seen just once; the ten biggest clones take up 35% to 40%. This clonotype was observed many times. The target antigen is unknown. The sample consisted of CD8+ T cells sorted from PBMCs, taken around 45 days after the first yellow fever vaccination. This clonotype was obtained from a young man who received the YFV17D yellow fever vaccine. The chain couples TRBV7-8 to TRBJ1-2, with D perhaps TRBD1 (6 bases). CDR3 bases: TGTGCCAGCAGCTTAGGTGGGGGGCGGAGAGGGAGTTGGGGCTACACCTTC. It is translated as CASSLGGGRRGSWGYTF.